The next 17 T cell receptor beta chains were all read from a single sample in a study of lymphopenia after photon versus proton radiotherapy. The method was immunoSEQ multiplex PCR; TCRdb's version includes in-frame clones alone and lacks a portion of them. Of about 160,000 clones listed, approximately 91% are singletons. Sequences were derived from peripheral blood, sampled from a patient treated with photon-based radiotherapy. The source is a man aged 45-65 years with gastric cancer.

This chain uses TRBV7-9 with TRBJ1-2, with 10 positions matching TRBD1. The J segment lost 4 bases and the V segment lost 4 bases, leaving 9 bases of the junction unmatched. This CDR3 is 16 amino acids long. The germline CDR1 and CDR2 sequences are SEHNR and FQNEAQ (reference sequence). CDR3 region: CASSSDRGRPGYGYTF. The CDR3 nucleotides are TGTGCCAGCAGCTCAGACAGGGGGCGCCCCGGCTATGGCTACACCTTC. The full variable domain, rest sourced from reference TRBV7-9 and TRBJ1-2, is DTGVSQNPRHKITKRGQNVTFRCDPISEHNRLYWYRQTLGQGPEFLTYFQNEAQLEKSRLLSDRFSAERPKGSFSTLEIQRTEQGDSAMYLCASSSDRGRPGYGYTFGSGTRLTVV.

The rearrangement links TRBV11-2 to TRBJ1-2; 7 bases agree with TRBD1. The V gene's germline CDR1 is SGHAT and CDR2 FQNNGV. The CDR3 has 14 residues. J lost 4 bases, V lost 7 bases, and 9 bases had no gene match. CDR3 in DNA: TGTGCCAGCACCCTTAGGACAGGCTTCTATGGCTACACCTTC. It yields the protein CASTLRTGFYGYTF.

The chain couples TRBV6-5 to TRBJ1-2, with D uncertain. V dropped 6 bases and J dropped 4 bases, with 12 bases sitting between them. The V gene's germline CDR1 is MNHEY and CDR2 SVGAGI. The CDR3 contains 13 residues. The CDR3 bases are TGTGCCAGCAGCCAACGATTAACCTATGGCTACACCTTC. Translation: CASSQRLTYGYTF.

The chain couples TRBV6-1 to TRBJ2-2; TRBD2 agrees at 12 bases. The CDR3 consists of 15 residues. Germline V lookup: CDR1 MNHNS, CDR2 SASEGT. Trimming removed 4 bases from V and 6 bases from J; junction bases left unmatched: 3. The CDR3 DNA reads as TGTGCCAGCAGTGGACTAGCGGGAGCCCCCGGGGAGCTGTTTTTT. It translates to CASSGLAGAPGELFF.

About this clone: Other DNA variants within this sample encode the same CDR3. The rearrangement joins TRBV19 to TRBJ1-4; D call uncertain. V lost 2 bases and J 0 bases, leaving 7 bases between the germline ends. The CDR3 totals 15 residues. From germline, CDR1 is LNHDA and CDR2 SQIVND (reference sequence). CDR3 DNA: TGTGCCAGTAGTATATACGGATCAACTAATGAAAAACTGTTTTTT. Its protein is CASSIYGSTNEKLFF.

The chain uses TRBV7-2 and TRBJ1-1; D is unclear. There are 13 residues in the CDR3. The V end was cut by 2 bases, the J end by 5 bases, with 9 bases between. Germline V CDR1 and CDR2: SGHTA, FQGNSA. The CDR3, as DNA: TGTGCCAGCAGCTTACAGTCTCAAACTGAAGCTTTCTTT. Protein: CASSLQSQTEAFF.

The rearrangement links TRBV28 to TRBJ1-4; D is uncertain. Germline CDR1 reads MDHEN; CDR2 reads SYDVKM. The CDR3 is 16 residues long. V lost 3 bases and J 4 bases, leaving 15 bases between the germline ends. CDR3 DNA: TGTGCCAGCAGTTTCTTATCCGCAGAATTTAATGAAAAACTGTTTTTT. Protein product: CASSFLSAEFNEKLFF. The full variable domain, with the rest looked up from reference TRBV28 and TRBJ1-4, is DVKVTQSSRYLVKRTGEKVFLECVQDMDHENMFWYRQDPGLGLRLIYFSYDVKMKEKGDIPEGYSVSREKKERFSLILESASTNQTSMYLCASSFLSAEFNEKLFFGSGTQLSVL.

J is TRBJ1-1 and V is TRBV27; D is uncertain. Trimming removed 3 bases from V and 1 base from J, with 6 bases in between. The CDR3 contains 13 residues. Germline V lookup: CDR1 MNHEY, CDR2 SMNVEV (reference sequence). The chain's CDR3 is CASSFKGNTEAFF. DNA of the CDR3: TGTGCCAGCAGTTTCAAGGGGAACACTGAAGCTTTCTTT.

V is TRBV18 and J is TRBJ1-2, with 12 bases fitting TRBD1. Per germline, CDR1 KGHSH and CDR2 LQKENI. The CDR3 consists of 15 residues. V was clipped by 5 bases and J by 4 bases; unmatched bases: 5. Here the CDR3 DNA reads TGTGCCAGCTCAGTGGGACAGGGGGCTGTCTATGGCTACACCTTC. Its translation: CASSVGQGAVYGYTF. Supplemented by reference TRBV18 and TRBJ1-2, the full variable domain reads NAGVMQNPRHLVRRRGQEARLRCSPMKGHSHVYWYRQLPEEGLKFMVYLQKENIIDESGMPKERFSAEFPKEGPSILRIQQVVRGDSAAYFCASSVGQGAVYGYTFGSGTRLTVV.

CDR3 in amino acids: CASSLGVGEQYF. The CDR3, as DNA: TGTGCCAGCAGCTTAGGTGTGGGGGAGCAGTACTTC. V and J are TRBV11-3 and TRBJ2-7; no firm D call. Trimming left V 1 base short and J 7 bases short, with 8 bases between. The CDR3 covers 12 residues. In germline, CDR1 is SGHNT, CDR2 YENEEA.

This clone has only one observation. This chain joins TRBV30 and TRBJ2-1; D gene uncertain. CDR3 length: 13 amino acids. Trimming shortened V by 0 bases and J by 5 bases, and 8 bases separated the two germline ends. Germline V gene data show CDR1 as GTSNPN and CDR2 as SVGIG (reference sequence). CDR3 loop: CAWSVRRDNEQFF. DNA for the CDR3: TGTGCCTGGAGTGTCCGTAGGGACAATGAGCAGTTCTTC.

The table lists this clone with a count of one. The chain employs TRBV4-1 and TRBJ2-3; unclear D gene. With 1 base removed from V and 2 bases from J, the gap between germline ends came to 7 bases. The CDR3 contains 14 residues. The V gene's germline CDR1 is MGHRA and CDR2 YSYEKL. The DNA for the CDR3 is TGCGCCAGCAGCCAAGTGCTCTTCACAGATACGCAGTATTTT. This gives the protein CASSQVLFTDTQYF.

The chain carries TRBV5-4 and TRBJ2-1; a possible D gene is TRBD2 (6 bases). V lost 1 base, J lost 2 bases, and 13 bases lay in between. This CDR3 is 16 amino acids long. CDR1 SGHNT and CDR2 YYREEE come from the germline V gene (reference sequence). CDR3 amino acids: CASSLISGATYNEQFF. The DNA for the CDR3 is TGTGCCAGCAGCTTGATTAGCGGAGCAACCTACAATGAGCAGTTCTTC.

V gene TRBV7-2 combines with J gene TRBJ1-5; D is undetermined. CDR1 and CDR2 from the germline V gene are SGHTA and FQGNSA. V gave up 5 bases and J gave up 2 bases, with 16 bases separating them. The CDR3 contains 16 residues. CDR3 sequence reads: CASSPRVSTGNQPQHF. CDR3 nucleotide sequence: TGTGCCAGCAGCCCACGGGTCTCGACTGGCAATCAGCCCCAGCATTTT.

This chain joins TRBV10-3 and TRBJ2-1; D is undetermined. V was pared by 0 bases and J by 6 bases, with 6 bases between. Looked up from germline, CDR1 is ENHRY and CDR2 is SYGVKD. The CDR3 loop spans 13 amino acids. The CDR3 here is CAISESWSNEQFF. CDR3 DNA: TGTGCCATCAGTGAGTCATGGAGCAATGAGCAGTTCTTC.

For this clone: Other DNA sequences of this sample code for an identical CDR3. The rearrangement links TRBV4-2 to TRBJ2-7; weak D call: TRBD2 (5 bases). Germline assignment: CDR1 LGHNA and CDR2 YNFKEQ. CDR3 length equals 14 residues. Trimming removed 0 bases at V and 1 base at J, with 7 bases between. The DNA for the CDR3 is TGTGCCAGCAGCCAAGATCGCGGGTCCTACGAGCAGTACTTC. It is translated as CASSQDRGSYEQYF.

This sequence joins TRBV5-5 and TRBJ2-5, with 14 bases identical to TRBD2. CDR1 is SGHKS, CDR2 YYEKEE, per germline (reference sequence). The CDR3 spans 16 residues. V was clipped by 3 bases and J by 5 bases; unmatched bases: 6. CDR3 loop: CASSSGLAGGGETQYF. CDR3 in DNA: TGTGCCAGCAGCTCAGGACTAGCGGGAGGTGGGGAGACCCAGTACTTC. The variable domain in full, completed from reference TRBV5-5 and TRBJ2-5, reads DAGVTQSPTHLIKTRGQQVTLRCSPISGHKSVSWYQQVLGQGPQFIFQYYEKEERGRGNFPDRFSARQFPNYSSELNVNALLLGDSALYLCASSSGLAGGGETQYFGPGTRLLVL.